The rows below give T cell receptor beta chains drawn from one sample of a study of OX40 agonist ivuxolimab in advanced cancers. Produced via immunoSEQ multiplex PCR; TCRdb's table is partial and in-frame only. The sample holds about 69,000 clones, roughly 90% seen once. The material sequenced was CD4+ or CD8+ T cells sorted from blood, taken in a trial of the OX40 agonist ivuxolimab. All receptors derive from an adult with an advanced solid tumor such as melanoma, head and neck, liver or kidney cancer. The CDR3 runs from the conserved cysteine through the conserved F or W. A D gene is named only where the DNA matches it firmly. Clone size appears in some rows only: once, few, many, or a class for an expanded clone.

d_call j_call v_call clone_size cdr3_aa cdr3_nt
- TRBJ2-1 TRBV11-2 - CASSFWGAKYNEQFF TGTGCCAGCAGCTTCTGGGGGGCGAAATACAATGAGCAGTTCTTC
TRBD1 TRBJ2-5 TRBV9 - CASSVGQVGETQYF TGTGCCAGCAGCGTGGGACAGGTAGGCGAGACCCAGTACTTC
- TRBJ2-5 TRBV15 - CATSSRKTSAGTQYF TGTGCCACCAGCAGTCGCAAGACTTCCGCGGGGACCCAGTACTTC
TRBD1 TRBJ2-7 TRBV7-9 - CASSGTGTGVEQYF TGTGCCAGCAGCGGGACCGGGACAGGGGTTGAGCAGTACTTC
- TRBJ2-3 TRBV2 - CASRAPSGTPSTDTQYF TGTGCCAGCAGGGCACCCTCCGGGACACCTAGCACAGATACGCAGTATTTT
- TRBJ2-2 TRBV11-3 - CASSLDSNTGELFF TGTGCCAGCAGCTTGGACAGCAACACCGGGGAGCTGTTTTTT
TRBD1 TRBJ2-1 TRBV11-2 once CASSLLHRGPRNEQFF TGTGCCAGCAGCCTCCTCCACAGGGGGCCCCGTAATGAGCAGTTCTTC
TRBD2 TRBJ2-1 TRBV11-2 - CASSPRLAGGRLQFF TGTGCCAGCAGCCCCAGACTAGCGGGGGGCCGTTTGCAGTTCTTC
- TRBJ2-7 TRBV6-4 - CASSLGSGEQYF TGTGCCAGCAGTCTGGGGTCCGGGGAGCAGTACTTC
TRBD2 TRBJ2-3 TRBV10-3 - CAISGTSGADTQYF TGTGCCATCAGCGGGACTAGCGGGGCAGATACGCAGTATTTT
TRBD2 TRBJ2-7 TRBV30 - CAWTGGPGLSYEQYF TGTGCCTGGACGGGGGGGCCCGGGCTCTCCTACGAGCAGTACTTC
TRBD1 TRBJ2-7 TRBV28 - CASSSDRGEQYF TGTGCCAGCAGTTCGGACAGGGGAGAGCAGTACTTC
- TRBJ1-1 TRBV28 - CASSLSGRGATEAFF TGTGCCAGCAGTTTATCCGGTAGAGGGGCCACTGAAGCTTTCTTT
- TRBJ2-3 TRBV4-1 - CASSQETASTDTQYF TGCGCCAGCAGCCAAGAGACAGCTAGCACAGATACGCAGTATTTT
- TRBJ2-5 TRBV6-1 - CASRRTWGEETQYF TGTGCCAGCAGACGAACGTGGGGGGAAGAGACCCAGTACTTC
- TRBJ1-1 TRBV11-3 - CASSLSHSGTEAFF TGTGCCAGCAGCTTATCCCACTCGGGCACTGAAGCTTTCTTT
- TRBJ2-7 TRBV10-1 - CASAPISSTGEQYF TGCGCCAGCGCTCCCATTTCTAGCACCGGCGAGCAGTACTTC
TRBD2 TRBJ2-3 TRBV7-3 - CASSLMGLDDTQYF TGTGCCAGCAGCTTAATGGGACTAGATGATACGCAGTATTTT
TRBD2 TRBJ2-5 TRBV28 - CASSLSGLAGETQYF TGTGCCAGCAGTTTATCGGGACTAGCGGGAGAGACCCAGTACTTC
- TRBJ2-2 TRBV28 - CASSLRAPTGELFF TGTGCCAGCAGTCTACGGGCCCCTACCGGGGAGCTGTTTTTT
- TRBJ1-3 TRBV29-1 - CSVRTFGGNTIYF TGCAGCGTGAGGACTTTTGGTGGAAACACCATATATTTT
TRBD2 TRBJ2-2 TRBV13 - CASSLPRTSGSGDTGELFF TGTGCCAGCAGCTTACCGAGGACTAGCGGGAGCGGGGACACCGGGGAGCTGTTTTTT
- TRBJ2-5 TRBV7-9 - CASSLARETQYF TGTGCCAGCAGCTTAGCGAGGGAGACCCAGTACTTC
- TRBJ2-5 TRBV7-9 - CASSKPGPSAVTQYF TGTGCCAGCAGCAAACCGGGACCCTCCGCGGTGACCCAGTACTTC
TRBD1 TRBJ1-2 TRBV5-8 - CGTGQGALKDYTF TGTGGAACGGGACAGGGGGCGTTGAAAGACTACACCTTC
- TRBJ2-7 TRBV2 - CASSKRRSGTSTYEQYF TGTGCCAGCAGTAAAAGGCGATCCGGGACATCCACTTACGAGCAGTACTTC
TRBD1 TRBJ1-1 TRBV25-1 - CASSAWTGRYEAFF TGTGCCAGCAGTGCCTGGACAGGACGATATGAAGCTTTCTTT
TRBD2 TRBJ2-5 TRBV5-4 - CASSQDLGLAGDGETQYF TGTGCCAGCAGCCAAGATCTTGGGCTAGCGGGGGACGGGGAGACCCAGTACTTC
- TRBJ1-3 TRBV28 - CASSGSDSGNTIYF TGTGCCAGCAGTGGGTCTGACTCTGGAAACACCATATATTTT
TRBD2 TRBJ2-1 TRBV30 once CAWRRTSFNEQFF TGTGCCTGGAGAAGGACTAGCTTTAATGAGCAGTTCTTC
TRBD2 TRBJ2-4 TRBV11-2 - CASSLGLAGGQYF TGTGCCAGCAGCTTAGGCCTAGCGGGGGGTCAGTACTTC
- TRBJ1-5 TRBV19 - CASSEQASQPQHF TGTGCCAGTAGTGAACAGGCGAGTCAGCCCCAGCATTTT
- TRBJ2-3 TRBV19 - CASCKTNTDTQYF TGTGCCAGCTGCAAGACTAACACAGATACGCAGTATTTT
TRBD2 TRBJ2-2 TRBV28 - CASSDSGRVHTGELFF TGTGCCAGCAGTGATAGCGGGAGGGTTCACACCGGGGAGCTGTTTTTT
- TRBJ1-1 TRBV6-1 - CASSLWTGNTEAFF TGTGCCAGCAGTCTCTGGACGGGAAACACTGAAGCTTTCTTT
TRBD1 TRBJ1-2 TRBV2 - CASSGQGNYGYTF TGTGCCAGCAGCGGACAGGGGAACTATGGCTACACCTTC
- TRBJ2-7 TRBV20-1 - CSATSRDLSYF TGCAGTGCTACCTCCCGGGACCTTTCGTACTTC
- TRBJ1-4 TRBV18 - CASSPSGPLGEKLFF TGTGCCAGCTCACCATCCGGGCCCCTGGGGGAAAAACTGTTTTTT
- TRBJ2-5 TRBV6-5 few CAIRTAVQETQYF TGTGCCATCCGGACCGCGGTCCAAGAGACCCAGTACTTC
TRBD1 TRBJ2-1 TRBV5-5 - CASSFGTVYNEQFF TGTGCCAGCAGCTTTGGGACAGTCTACAATGAGCAGTTCTTC
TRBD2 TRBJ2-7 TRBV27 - CASGPSGGAYEQYF TGTGCCAGCGGTCCGAGCGGGGGGGCCTACGAGCAGTACTTC
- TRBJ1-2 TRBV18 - CASSPKGEGYTF TGTGCCAGCTCACCAAAGGGGGAAGGCTACACCTTC